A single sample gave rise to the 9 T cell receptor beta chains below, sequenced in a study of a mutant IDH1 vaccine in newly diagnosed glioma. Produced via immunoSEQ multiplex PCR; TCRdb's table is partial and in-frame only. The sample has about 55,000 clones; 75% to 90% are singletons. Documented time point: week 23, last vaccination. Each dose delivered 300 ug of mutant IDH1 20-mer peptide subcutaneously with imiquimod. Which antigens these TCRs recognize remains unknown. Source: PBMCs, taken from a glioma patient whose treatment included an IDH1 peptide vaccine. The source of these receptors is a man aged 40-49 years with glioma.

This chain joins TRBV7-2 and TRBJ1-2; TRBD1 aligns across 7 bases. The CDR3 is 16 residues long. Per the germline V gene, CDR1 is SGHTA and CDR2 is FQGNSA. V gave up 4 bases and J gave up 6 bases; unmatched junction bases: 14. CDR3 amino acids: CASSSQGGGQVNGYTF. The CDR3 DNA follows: TGTGCCAGCAGCTCCCAAGGGGGAGGACAGGTCAATGGCTACACCTTC.

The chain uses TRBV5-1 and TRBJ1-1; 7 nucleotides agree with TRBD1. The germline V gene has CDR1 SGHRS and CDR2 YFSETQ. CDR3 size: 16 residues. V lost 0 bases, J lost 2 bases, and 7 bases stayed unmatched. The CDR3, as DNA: TGCGCCAGCAGCTTGGAGGGGGGACAGACCAACACTGAAGCTTTCTTT. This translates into CASSLEGGQTNTEAFF.

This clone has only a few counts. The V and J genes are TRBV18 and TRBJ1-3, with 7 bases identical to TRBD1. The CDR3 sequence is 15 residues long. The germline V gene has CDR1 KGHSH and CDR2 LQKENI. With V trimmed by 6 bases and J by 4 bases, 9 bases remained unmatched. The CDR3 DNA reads TGTGCCAGCTCCACGGGGACAGCTGGAGGAAACACCATATATTTT. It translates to CASSTGTAGGNTIYF.

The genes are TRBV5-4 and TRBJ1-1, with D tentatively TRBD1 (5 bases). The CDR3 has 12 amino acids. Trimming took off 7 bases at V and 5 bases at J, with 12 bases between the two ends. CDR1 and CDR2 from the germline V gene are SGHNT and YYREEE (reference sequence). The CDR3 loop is CASGRGATEAFF. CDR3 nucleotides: TGTGCCAGCGGCCGCGGGGCGACTGAAGCTTTCTTT.

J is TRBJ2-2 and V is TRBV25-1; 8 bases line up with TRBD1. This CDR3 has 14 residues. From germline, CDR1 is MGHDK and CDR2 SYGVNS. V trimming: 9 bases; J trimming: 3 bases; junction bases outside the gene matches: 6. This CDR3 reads CASSGTGYTGELFF. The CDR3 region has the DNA TGTGCCAGTTCCGGGACAGGTTACACCGGGGAGCTGTTTTTT.

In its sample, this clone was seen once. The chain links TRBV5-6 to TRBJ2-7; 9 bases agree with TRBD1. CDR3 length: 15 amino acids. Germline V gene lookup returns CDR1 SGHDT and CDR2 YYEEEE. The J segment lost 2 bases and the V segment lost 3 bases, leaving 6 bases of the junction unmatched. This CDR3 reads CASSSDGTGTYEQYF. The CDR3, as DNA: TGTGCCAGCAGCTCGGACGGGACAGGGACCTACGAGCAGTACTTC.

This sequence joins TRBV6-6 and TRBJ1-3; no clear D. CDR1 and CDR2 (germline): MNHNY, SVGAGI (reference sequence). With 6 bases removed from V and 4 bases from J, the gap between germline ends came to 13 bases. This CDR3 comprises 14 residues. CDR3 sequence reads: CASSHGFDGNTIYF. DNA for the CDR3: TGTGCCAGCAGCCATGGCTTTGACGGAAACACCATATATTTT.

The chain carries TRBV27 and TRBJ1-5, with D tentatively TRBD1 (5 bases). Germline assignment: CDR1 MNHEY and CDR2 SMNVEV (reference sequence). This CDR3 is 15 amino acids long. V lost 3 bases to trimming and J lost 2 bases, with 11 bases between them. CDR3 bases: TGTGCCAGCAGTTTTCAGGGTGACGGCAATCAGCCCCAGCATTTT. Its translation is CASSFQGDGNQPQHF.

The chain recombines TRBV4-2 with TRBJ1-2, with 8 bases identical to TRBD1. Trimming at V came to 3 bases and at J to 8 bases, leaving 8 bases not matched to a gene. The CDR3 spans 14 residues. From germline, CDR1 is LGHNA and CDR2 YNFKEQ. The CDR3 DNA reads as TGTGCCAGCAGCCATCTACAGGGGGGTCTAGGCTACACCTTC. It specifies CASSHLQGGLGYTF.